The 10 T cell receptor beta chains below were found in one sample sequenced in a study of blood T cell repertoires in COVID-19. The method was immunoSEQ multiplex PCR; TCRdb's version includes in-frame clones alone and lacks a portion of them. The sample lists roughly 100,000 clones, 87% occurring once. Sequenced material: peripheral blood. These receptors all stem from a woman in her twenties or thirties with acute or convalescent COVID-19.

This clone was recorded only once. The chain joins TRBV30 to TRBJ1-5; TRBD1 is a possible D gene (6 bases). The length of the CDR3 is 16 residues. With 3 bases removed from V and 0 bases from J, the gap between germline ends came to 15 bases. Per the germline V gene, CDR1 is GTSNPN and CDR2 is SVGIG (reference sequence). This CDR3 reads CAWSPRGAVSNQPQHF. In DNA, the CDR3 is TGTGCCTGGAGCCCTCGGGGGGCAGTTAGCAATCAGCCCCAGCATTTT.

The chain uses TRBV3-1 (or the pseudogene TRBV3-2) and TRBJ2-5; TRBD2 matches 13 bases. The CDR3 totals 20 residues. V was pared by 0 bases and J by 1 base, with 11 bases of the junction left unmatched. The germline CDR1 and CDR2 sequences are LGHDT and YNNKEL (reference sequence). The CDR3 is CASSQERTSGGLPPQETQYF. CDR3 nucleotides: TGTGCCAGCAGCCAAGAACGGACTAGCGGGGGCCTTCCTCCCCAAGAGACCCAGTACTTC.

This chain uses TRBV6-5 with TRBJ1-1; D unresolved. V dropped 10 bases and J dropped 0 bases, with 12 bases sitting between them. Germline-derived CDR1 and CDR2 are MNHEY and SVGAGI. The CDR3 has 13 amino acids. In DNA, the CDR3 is TGTGCCATAGGGCGGGGAATGAACACTGAAGCTTTCTTT. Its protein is CAIGRGMNTEAFF.

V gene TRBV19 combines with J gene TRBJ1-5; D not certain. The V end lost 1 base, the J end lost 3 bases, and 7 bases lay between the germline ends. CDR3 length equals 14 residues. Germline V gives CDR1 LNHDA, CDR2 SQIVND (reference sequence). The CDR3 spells CASSIGVNNQPQHF. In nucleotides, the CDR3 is TGTGCCAGTAGTATAGGCGTCAACAATCAGCCCCAGCATTTT.

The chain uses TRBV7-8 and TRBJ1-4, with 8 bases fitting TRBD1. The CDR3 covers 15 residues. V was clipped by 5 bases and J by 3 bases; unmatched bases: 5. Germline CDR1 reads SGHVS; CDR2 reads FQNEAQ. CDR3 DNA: TGTGCCAGCAGCCAGACAGGGGCGGCTAATGAAAAACTGTTTTTT. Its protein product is CASSQTGAANEKLFF.

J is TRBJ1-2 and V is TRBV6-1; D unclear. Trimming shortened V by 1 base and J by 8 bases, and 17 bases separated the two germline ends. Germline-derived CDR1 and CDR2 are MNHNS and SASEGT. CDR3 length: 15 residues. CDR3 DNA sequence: TGTGCCAGCAGTGAAGACGTCAGGTTGGCGTTAGGCTACACCTTC. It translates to CASSEDVRLALGYTF.

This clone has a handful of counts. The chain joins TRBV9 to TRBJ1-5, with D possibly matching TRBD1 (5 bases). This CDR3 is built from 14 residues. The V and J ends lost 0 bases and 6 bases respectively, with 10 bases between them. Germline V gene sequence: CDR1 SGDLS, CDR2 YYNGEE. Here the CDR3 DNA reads TGTGCCAGCAGCGTAGGTCAGGGAATTCAGCCCCAGCATTTT. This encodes CASSVGQGIQPQHF.

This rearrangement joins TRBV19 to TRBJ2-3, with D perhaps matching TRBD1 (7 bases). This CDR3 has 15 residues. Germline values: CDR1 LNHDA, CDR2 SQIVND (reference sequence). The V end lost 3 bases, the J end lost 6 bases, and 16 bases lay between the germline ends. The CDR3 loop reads CASSIAGQLGDTQYF. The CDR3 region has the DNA TGTGCCAGTAGTATTGCGGGACAGCTGGGCGATACGCAGTATTTT.

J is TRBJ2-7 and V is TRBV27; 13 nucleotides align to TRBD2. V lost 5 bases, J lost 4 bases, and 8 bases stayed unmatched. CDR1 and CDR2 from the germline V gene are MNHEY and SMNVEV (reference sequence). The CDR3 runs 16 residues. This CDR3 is CASSPGTSGVPYEQYF. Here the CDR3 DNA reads TGTGCCAGCAGTCCAGGGACTAGCGGGGTACCTTACGAGCAGTACTTC.

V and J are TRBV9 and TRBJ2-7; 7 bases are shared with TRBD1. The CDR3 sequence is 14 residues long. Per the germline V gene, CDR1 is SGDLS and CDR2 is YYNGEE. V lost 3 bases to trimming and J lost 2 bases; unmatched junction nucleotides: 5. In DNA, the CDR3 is TGTGCCAGCAGCGAGACAGGGACCGCCTACGAGCAGTACTTC. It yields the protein CASSETGTAYEQYF.